The T cell receptor (beta chain) described here comes from a study of breast tumors, draining lymph nodes, adjacent tissues. Trimming shortened V by 2 bases and J by 2 bases, and 1 base separated the two germline ends. Germline V gives CDR1 SGHAT, CDR2 FQNNGV. The CDR3 covers 12 residues. In TCRdb, the multiplex PCR reads were re-called with MiXCR into one record per CDR3 protein. The table shows 150,000 to 250,000 distinct CDR3 sequences, with over 25% occurring only once. Study conclusions and caveats: Data fit most tumor T cells coming from lymph node, expanding in tumor.

Samples came from axillary lymph nodes draining the breast cancer. This clonotype has ten or more counts. Its target is not known. Source material: axillary lymph node tissue. The chain links TRBV11-2 to TRBJ2-4; D not certain. The TCR was taken from a female donor with breast cancer. Some clones in this sample may be carry-over from other donors' samples. The CDR3 loop is CASSLTKNIQYF. CDR3 DNA sequence: TGTGCCAGCAGCTTAACCAAAAACATTCAGTACTTC.